In this sample, the clone carrying this T cell receptor beta chain turned up many times. This sample was included in a study of regulatory T cells in long-lasting Graves disease. Trimming removed 4 bases at V and 4 bases at J, with 13 bases between. The germline V gene has CDR1 SGHAT and CDR2 FQNNGV. The CDR3 sequence is 15 residues long. Time point in this sample: newly diagnosed GD, antithyroid drugs for less than 3 months. PBMC-derived RNA was used for the TCR library. Researchers made TCR beta libraries by using iRepertoire HTBI primers and running Arm-PCR on CDR3 regions. TCRdb used MiXCR to reprocess the multiplex PCR reads, holding one entry per CDR3 protein. The sample contains roughly 610,000 distinct CDR3 sequences, approximately 15% of which appear only once. These data were also reused for a study on T cells in Graves' hyperthyroidism and ophthalmopathy. From that paper: A lack of ophthalmopathy progression within 18 months defined stable Graves' hyperthyroidism.

The source is a woman aged 25 to 39 with Graves disease. The chain recombines TRBV11-2 with TRBJ2-2; the D gene is possibly TRBD2 (5 bases). The sequencing used peripheral blood mononuclear cells (PBMCs), collected at new diagnosis, from a patient treated with antithyroid drugs. Here the CDR3 DNA reads TGTGCCAGCAGCTCCAAACTAGGGAGCACCGGGGAGCTGTTTTTT. Its translation: CASSSKLGSTGELFF.